A selection of T cell receptor beta chains follows, all from one sample in a study of T cell repertoires in aging, cancer and after chemotherapy. TCRdb re-called the multiplex PCR reads through MiXCR, storing one row per CDR3 protein. The sample lists several thousand distinct CDR3 sequences; around 30% were seen once. Sample: blood. These TCRs come from a human donor with a blood cancer. The conserved cysteine and the conserved F or W are not part of the CDR3 here.

v_gene: TRBV19
len: 13
j_gene: TRBJ2-3
CDR3aa: ASRLTGVSTDTQY

v_gene: TRBV12-3/TRBV12-4
len: 12
j_gene: TRBJ2-5
CDR3aa: ASIDNRGGETQY

v_gene: TRBV6-2/TRBV6-3
len: 14
j_gene: TRBJ1-1
CDR3aa: ASSYPMARGNTEAF

v_gene: TRBV7-6
len: 11
j_gene: TRBJ2-5
CDR3aa: ASSGLASETQY

v_gene: TRBV5-1
len: 12
j_gene: TRBJ1-4
CDR3aa: ASSSGTGDEKLF

v_gene: TRBV5-1
len: 14
j_gene: TRBJ2-2
CDR3aa: ASSLRDNLNTGELF

v_gene: TRBV12-3/TRBV12-4
len: 15
j_gene: TRBJ1-2
CDR3aa: ASSLYKAEQTNYGYT

v_gene: TRBV29-1
len: 11
j_gene: TRBJ1-2
CDR3aa: SVRTGVFNGYT

v_gene: TRBV6-1
len: 13
j_gene: TRBJ2-7
CDR3aa: ASTLKWDRENEQY

v_gene: TRBV30
len: 13
j_gene: TRBJ2-7
CDR3aa: AWSIQGILTYEQY

v_gene: TRBV13
len: 13
j_gene: TRBJ1-3
CDR3aa: ASSLFGVSGNTIY

v_gene: TRBV6-1
len: 11
j_gene: TRBJ2-7
CDR3aa: ASSEDTHRRAY

v_gene: TRBV12-3/TRBV12-4
len: 11
j_gene: TRBJ1-6
CDR3aa: ASRMDRDSPLH

v_gene: TRBV6-4
len: 13
j_gene: TRBJ2-1
CDR3aa: ASGPGGGSYNEQF

v_gene: TRBV5-8
len: 17
j_gene: TRBJ2-2
CDR3aa: ASSLTTTSGGASTGELF

v_gene: TRBV14
len: 13
j_gene: TRBJ2-5
CDR3aa: ASSQDRTAQETQY

v_gene: TRBV14
len: 12
j_gene: TRBJ1-1
CDR3aa: ASSHRGGNTEAF

v_gene: TRBV5-1
len: 13
j_gene: TRBJ2-7
CDR3aa: ASSPAAGMTYEQY

v_gene: TRBV7-2
len: 13
j_gene: TRBJ2-1
CDR3aa: ASSQGTSGGGEQF

v_gene: TRBV14
len: 11
j_gene: TRBJ2-2
CDR3aa: ASSIVFGGELF

v_gene: TRBV6-4
len: 14
j_gene: TRBJ2-2
CDR3aa: ASSGSPGLNTGELF

v_gene: TRBV10-1
len: 13
j_gene: TRBJ2-3
CDR3aa: ASSAGTGDRYAQY

v_gene: TRBV19
len: 12
j_gene: TRBJ2-5
CDR3aa: ASSTVRDQETQY

v_gene: TRBV30
len: 13
j_gene: TRBJ1-6
CDR3aa: AWSGGDRVFSPLH

v_gene: TRBV30
len: 11
j_gene: TRBJ2-2
CDR3aa: AWSVGGTGELF

v_gene: TRBV19
len: 13
j_gene: TRBJ2-3
CDR3aa: ASSRNPGGTDTQY

v_gene: TRBV11-3
len: 13
j_gene: TRBJ2-6
CDR3aa: ASSFRSSGANVLT

v_gene: TRBV30
len: 13
j_gene: TRBJ1-2
CDR3aa: AWSVETGQAYGYT

v_gene: TRBV10-3
len: 10
j_gene: TRBJ1-2
CDR3aa: AISQQGDGYT

v_gene: TRBV19
len: 12
j_gene: TRBJ2-3
CDR3aa: ASSLLSDWDTQY